The 26 T cell receptor beta chains reported below all come from one sample, sequenced in a study of blood T cell repertoires in COVID-19. The data were produced by immunoSEQ multiplex PCR, yet TCRdb's version contains in-frame clones alone and is incomplete. The sample contains under 250,000 clones, 70% to 90% of which appear only once. Sequenced sample: PBMCs or T cells enriched from blood (not recorded which). The receptor source for this set is a man aged 30 to 45 with acute COVID-19.

The chain links TRBV18 to TRBJ1-2; 9 bases match TRBD1. This CDR3 spans 16 amino acids. The germline CDR1 and CDR2 sequences are KGHSH and LQKENI. The V and J ends lost 6 bases and 1 base, in that order; junction bases with no gene match: 9. The CDR3, as DNA: TGTGCCAGCTCTCGGACAGGGGAAGGGCGTAACTATGGCTACACCTTC. It codes for CASSRTGEGRNYGYTF.

The chain has TRBV4-1 and TRBJ1-5, with D possibly TRBD1 on 5 matching bases. CDR1 and CDR2 from the germline V gene are MGHRA and YSYEKL. The CDR3 extends over 14 amino acids. V was clipped by 5 bases and J by 5 bases, with 13 bases between them. DNA of the CDR3: TGCGCCAGCAGCGATCAGGGTTTGCATCAGCCCCAGCATTTT. This gives the protein CASSDQGLHQPQHF.

This clone was observed a few times. This CDR3 is CATSDWDSQTQYF. Here the CDR3 DNA reads TGTGCCACCAGTGATTGGGACAGCCAGACCCAGTACTTC. The chain uses TRBV24-1 and TRBJ2-5; the match to TRBD1 covers 7 bases. Unmatched junction bases numbered 2, after V lost 2 bases and J lost 6 bases. Germline CDR1 reads KGHDR; CDR2 reads SFDVKD. The CDR3 is 13 amino acids.

This chain links TRBV9 with TRBJ1-1; maybe TRBD1 (5 bases). V lost 0 bases to trimming and J lost 4 bases, with 7 bases between them. Germline V CDR1 and CDR2: SGDLS, YYNGEE. The CDR3 runs 13 residues. The CDR3: CASSVDGATEAFF. The CDR3 DNA reads TGTGCCAGCAGCGTAGATGGGGCCACTGAAGCTTTCTTT.

V gene TRBV27 combines with J gene TRBJ2-7, with TRBD1 identical over 8 bases. Germline values: CDR1 MNHEY, CDR2 SMNVEV (reference sequence). This CDR3 comprises 14 residues. V lost 0 bases and J lost 5; bases outside the gene matches: 3. The CDR3 DNA follows: TGTGCCAGCAGTTTATCGGACAGGGTCCACGAGCAGTACTTC. Translation: CASSLSDRVHEQYF.

This clone occurred a few times. This chain links TRBV5-4 with TRBJ1-2, with D maybe TRBD1 (6 bases). Germline loops: CDR1 SGHNT, CDR2 YYREEE (reference sequence). V was trimmed by 3 bases and J by 6 bases, leaving 12 bases between them. There are 13 residues in the CDR3. CDR3 protein: CASSSPQGHGYTF. The DNA for the CDR3 is TGTGCCAGCAGCTCTCCCCAGGGGCATGGCTACACCTTC.

The chain is built from TRBV7-2 and TRBJ2-7; 13 positions match TRBD2. CDR3 length equals 17 residues. V shed 5 bases and J 4 bases; nucleotides not matched to a gene: 11. Germline lookup yields CDR1 SGHTA and CDR2 FQGNSA. The CDR3 region is CASSILAGGPLSYEQYF. The CDR3 coding sequence is TGTGCCAGCAGCATACTAGCGGGGGGGCCTCTTAGTTACGAGCAGTACTTC. Together with reference TRBV7-2 and TRBJ2-7, the CDR3 gives the full variable domain: GAGVSQSPSNKVTEKGKDVELRCDPISGHTALYWYRQSLGQGLEFLIYFQGNSAPDKSGLPSDRFSAERTGGSVSTLTIQRTQQEDSAVYLCASSILAGGPLSYEQYFGPGTRLTVT.

The chain couples TRBV7-9 to TRBJ1-2; TRBD1 is a possible D gene (6 bases). Per germline, CDR1 SEHNR and CDR2 FQNEAQ (reference sequence). Deletions cut 3 bases from V and 6 bases from J, with 8 bases between. This CDR3 has 12 amino acids. The CDR3 nucleotides read TGTGCCAGCAGCTTTCAGGGGCATGGCTACACCTTC. It is translated as CASSFQGHGYTF.

This clone was detected once. The V gene is TRBV6-5, the J gene TRBJ1-5, with TRBD1 identical over 9 bases. Germline V lookup: CDR1 MNHEY, CDR2 SVGAGI. V was clipped by 6 bases and J by 6 bases; unmatched bases: 6. CDR3 length: 14 residues. The CDR3 loop is CASSPTGGSQPQHF. The CDR3 coding sequence is TGTGCCAGCAGCCCAACAGGGGGCAGTCAGCCCCAGCATTTT.

Within the sample, this clone is medium-sized. The V call is TRBV28, the J call TRBJ1-1, with D unclear. The CDR3 length is 13 residues. V gave up 3 bases and J gave up 3 bases, with 8 bases separating them. Germline loops: CDR1 MDHEN, CDR2 SYDVKM. The CDR3 loop is CASSLWEDTEAFF. The CDR3, as DNA: TGTGCCAGCAGTTTGTGGGAGGACACTGAAGCTTTCTTT.

This clone was detected a few times. The rearrangement joins TRBV7-7 to TRBJ2-7, with 9 bases that match TRBD2. Looked up from germline, CDR1 is SSHAT and CDR2 is FNYEAQ (reference sequence). V shed 1 base, J shed 3 bases, and the junction held 16 bases outside the gene matches. The CDR3 sequence is 19 residues long. The CDR3 DNA reads TGTGCCAGCAGCTTAGAGCCCGCTAGCGGGGTAGTTCCCCGCTACGAGCAGTACTTC. Encoded protein: CASSLEPASGVVPRYEQYF.

This chain links TRBV2 with TRBJ1-4, with TRBD1 as a possible D gene (6 bases). Trimming left V 8 bases short and J 5 bases short, with 18 bases between. CDR3 length equals 15 residues. CDR1 is SNHLY, CDR2 FYNNEI, per germline. The CDR3 DNA reads as TGTGCCAGCCGGCGTACAGGGCCCGAAAATGAAAAACTGTTTTTT. It codes for CASRRTGPENEKLFF.

V is TRBV2 and J is TRBJ1-2, with 7 positions matching TRBD1. The CDR3 totals 14 residues. V lost 6 bases and J lost 5; bases outside the gene matches: 9. In germline, CDR1 is SNHLY, CDR2 FYNNEI. CDR3 DNA sequence: TGTGCCAGCAGCGTCGACAGGGTGGAATATGGCTACACCTTC. It encodes CASSVDRVEYGYTF. Drawing the rest from reference TRBV2 and TRBJ1-2, the complete variable domain is EPEVTQTPSHQVTQMGQEVILRCVPISNHLYFYWYRQILGQKVEFLVSFYNNEISEKSEIFDDQFSVERPDGSNFTLKIRSTKLEDSAMYFCASSVDRVEYGYTFGSGTRLTVV.

The chain carries TRBV7-2 and TRBJ1-5; 7 nucleotides agree with TRBD1. Germline trimming cut 4 bases from V and 6 bases from J; bases unmatched to any gene: 9. This CDR3 has 15 amino acids. Per germline, CDR1 SGHTA and CDR2 FQGNSA. This chain's CDR3 is CASSSGTGQLQPQHF. In DNA form, the CDR3 reads TGTGCCAGCAGCTCCGGAACGGGACAGCTTCAGCCCCAGCATTTT.

This chain links TRBV5-4 with TRBJ1-2; the match to TRBD1 covers 11 bases. Trimming took 9 bases from V and 6 from J; bases not matched to a gene: 10. Germline V CDR1 and CDR2: SGHNT, YYREEE (reference sequence). CDR3 length equals 14 residues. CDR3: CATSPPDRGHGYTF. The CDR3, as DNA: TGTGCCACCTCCCCGCCGGACAGGGGGCATGGCTACACCTTC.

This chain joins TRBV14 and TRBJ1-6; perhaps TRBD1 as D (6 bases). This CDR3 region has 15 residues. Germline lookup yields CDR1 SGHDN and CDR2 FVKESK. Trimming removed 0 bases from V and 7 bases from J, with 10 bases in between. This chain's CDR3 is CASSQEGTGNSPLHF. CDR3 in DNA: TGTGCCAGCAGCCAAGAGGGTACAGGGAATTCACCCCTCCACTTT.

The CDR3 loop is CATEEPLPSNIQYF. The DNA for the CDR3 is TGTGCCACTGAGGAACCCCTACCCTCAAACATTCAGTACTTC. The gene calls are TRBV28 and TRBJ2-4; D ambiguous. CDR1 and CDR2 (germline): MDHEN, SYDVKM. Trimming pared 10 bases from V and 6 bases from J, leaving 19 bases between. This CDR3 is built from 14 residues.

The chain employs TRBV5-1 and TRBJ2-2, with D perhaps TRBD1 (5 bases). CDR3 size: 15 residues. Germline V gives CDR1 SGHRS, CDR2 YFSETQ. V was cut by 0 bases and J by 6 bases, with 12 bases left in between. In DNA form, the CDR3 reads TGCGCCAGCAGCTTGGCCGTTGCAGGGTCCGGGGAGCTGTTTTTT. This translates into CASSLAVAGSGELFF.

The V call is TRBV7-3, the J call TRBJ2-1; 8 nucleotides match TRBD2. The CDR3 is made up of 15 amino acids. J gave up 3 bases and V 2 bases, and 3 bases lay outside the gene matches. Germline CDR1 reads SGHTA; CDR2 reads FQGTGA. CDR3 region: CASSLLAGGYNEQFF. Written as DNA, the CDR3 is TGTGCCAGCAGCTTATTGGCGGGGGGCTACAATGAGCAGTTCTTC.

The chain recombines TRBV11-1 with TRBJ2-1, with TRBD2 as a possible D gene (6 bases). There are 14 residues in the CDR3. V dropped 3 bases and J dropped 6 bases, with 12 bases sitting between them. Germline-derived CDR1 and CDR2 are SGHAT and FQDESV (reference sequence). The CDR3 bases are TGTGCCAGCAGCTTGGGGCCCGGGGGCAATGAGCAGTTCTTC. It encodes CASSLGPGGNEQFF. The full variable domain, completed using reference TRBV11-1 and TRBJ2-1, is EAEVAQSPRYKITEKSQAVAFWCDPISGHATLYWYRQILGQGPELLVQFQDESVVDDSQLPKDRFSAERLKGVDSTLKIQPAELGDSAMYLCASSLGPGGNEQFFGPGTRLTVL.

The CDR3 bases are TGCGCCAGCAGCCTTAGCGGGGGCACAGATACGCAGTATTTT. Translation gives CASSLSGGTDTQYF. The rearrangement uses TRBV5-1 and TRBJ2-3; the match to TRBD2 covers 8 bases. Per the germline V gene, CDR1 is SGHRS and CDR2 is YFSETQ. Trimming cost V 4 bases and J 1 base; bases outside gene matches: 2. The CDR3 sequence is 14 residues long.

About this clone itself: Other nucleotide sequences in the sample specify the same CDR3. V usage is TRBV9 and J usage is TRBJ1-2, with 10 bases lining up with TRBD1. CDR1 and CDR2 (germline): SGDLS, YYNGEE. The CDR3 has 14 residues. J gave up 3 bases and V 2 bases, and 1 base lay outside the gene matches. CDR3 in amino acids: CASSVGTGDYGYTF. The CDR3, as DNA: TGTGCCAGCAGCGTGGGGACAGGGGACTATGGCTACACCTTC.

The genes are TRBV7-9 and TRBJ2-5; TRBD1 aligns across 8 bases. Looked up from germline, CDR1 is SEHNR and CDR2 is FQNEAQ (reference sequence). The CDR3 is 17 residues long. V lost 3 bases, J lost 0 bases, and 9 bases stayed unmatched. Written as DNA, the CDR3 is TGTGCCAGCAGCTTTTTACCAGGGGGCTTGTACCAAGAGACCCAGTACTTC. Protein: CASSFLPGGLYQETQYF. Combining the CDR3 with reference TRBV7-9 and TRBJ2-5 gives the whole variable domain DTGVSQNPRHKITKRGQNVTFRCDPISEHNRLYWYRQTLGQGPEFLTYFQNEAQLEKSRLLSDRFSAERPKGSFSTLEIQRTEQGDSAMYLCASSFLPGGLYQETQYFGPGTRLLVL.

The table lists this clone with a few counts. The J gene is TRBJ1-1, the V gene TRBV2; tentatively, D is TRBD1 (5 bases). From germline, CDR1 is SNHLY and CDR2 FYNNEI. The CDR3 is made up of 13 amino acids. The germline V and J ends were trimmed by 5 bases and 0 bases, with 7 bases remaining between them. In DNA, the CDR3 is TGTGCCAGCAGTTCACAGGTGAACACTGAAGCTTTCTTT. Encoded protein: CASSSQVNTEAFF.

The rearrangement joins TRBV5-4 to TRBJ2-3, with 11 bases that match TRBD2. V lost 2 bases, J lost 4 bases, and 3 bases stayed unmatched. There are 15 residues in the CDR3. Per the germline V gene, CDR1 is SGHNT and CDR2 is YYREEE (reference sequence). The CDR3 protein is CASSFSGGAADTQYF. CDR3 coding DNA: TGTGCCAGCAGCTTTAGCGGGGGGGCCGCAGATACGCAGTATTTT.

The chain recombines TRBV7-9 with TRBJ1-1; D might be TRBD1 (5 bases). V lost 7 bases to trimming and J lost 3 bases, with 12 bases between them. Looked up from germline, CDR1 is SEHNR and CDR2 is FQNEAQ (reference sequence). The CDR3 consists of 13 residues. This CDR3 reads CASNWGGDTEAFF. The CDR3 nucleotides read TGTGCCAGCAACTGGGGAGGGGACACTGAAGCTTTCTTT.